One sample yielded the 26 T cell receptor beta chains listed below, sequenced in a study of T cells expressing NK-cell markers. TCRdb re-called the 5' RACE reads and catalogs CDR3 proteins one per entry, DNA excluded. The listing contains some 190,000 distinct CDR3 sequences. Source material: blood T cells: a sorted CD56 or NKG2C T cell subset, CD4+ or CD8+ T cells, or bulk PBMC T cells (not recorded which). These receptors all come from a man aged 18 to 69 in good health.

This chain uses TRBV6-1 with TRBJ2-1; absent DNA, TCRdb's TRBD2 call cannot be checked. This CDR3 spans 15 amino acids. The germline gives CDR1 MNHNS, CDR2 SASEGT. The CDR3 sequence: CASDRGTRRYNEQFF.

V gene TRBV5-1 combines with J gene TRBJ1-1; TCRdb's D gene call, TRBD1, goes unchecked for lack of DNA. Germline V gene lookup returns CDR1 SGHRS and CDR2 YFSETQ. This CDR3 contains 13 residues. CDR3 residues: CASSSTGGTEAFF.

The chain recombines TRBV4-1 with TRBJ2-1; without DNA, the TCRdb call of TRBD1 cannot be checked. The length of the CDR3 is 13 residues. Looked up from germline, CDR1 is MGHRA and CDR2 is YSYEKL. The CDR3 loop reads CASSLGTGGEQFF.

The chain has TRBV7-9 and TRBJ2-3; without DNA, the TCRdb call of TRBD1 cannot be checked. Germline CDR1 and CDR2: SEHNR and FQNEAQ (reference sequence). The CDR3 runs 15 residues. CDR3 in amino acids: CASIPPGQGTDTQYF.

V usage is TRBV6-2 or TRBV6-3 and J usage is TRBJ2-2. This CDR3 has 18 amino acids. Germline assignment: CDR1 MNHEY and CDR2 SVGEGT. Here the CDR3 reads CASNRPLTEYANTGELFF.

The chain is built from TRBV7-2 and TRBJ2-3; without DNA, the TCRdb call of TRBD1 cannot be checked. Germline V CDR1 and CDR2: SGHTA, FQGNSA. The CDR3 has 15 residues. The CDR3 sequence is CASSLNPGRTDTQYF.

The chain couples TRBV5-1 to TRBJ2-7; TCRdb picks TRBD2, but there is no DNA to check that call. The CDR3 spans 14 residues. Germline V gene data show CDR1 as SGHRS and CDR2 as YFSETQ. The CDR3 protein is CASSFNSGNYEQYF. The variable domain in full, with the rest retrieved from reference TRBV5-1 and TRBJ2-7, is KAGVTQTPRYLIKTRGQQVTLSCSPISGHRSVSWYQQTPGQGLQFLFEYFSETQRNKGNFPGRFSGRQFSNSRSEMNVSTLELGDSALYLCASSFNSGNYEQYFGPGTRLTVT.

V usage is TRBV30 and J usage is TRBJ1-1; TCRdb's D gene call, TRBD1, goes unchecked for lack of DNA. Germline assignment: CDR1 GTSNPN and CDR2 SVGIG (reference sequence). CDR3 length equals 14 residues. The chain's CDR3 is CAWSPPGPPPDAFF.

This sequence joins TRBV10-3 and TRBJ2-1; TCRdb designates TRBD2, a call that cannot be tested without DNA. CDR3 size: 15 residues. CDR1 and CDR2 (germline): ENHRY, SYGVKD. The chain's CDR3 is CAISEFLAGGNEQFF.

CDR3 in amino acids: CASSEALLSPTRYEQYF. The genes are TRBV2 and TRBJ2-7. Germline values: CDR1 SNHLY, CDR2 FYNNEI. The CDR3 extends over 17 amino acids.

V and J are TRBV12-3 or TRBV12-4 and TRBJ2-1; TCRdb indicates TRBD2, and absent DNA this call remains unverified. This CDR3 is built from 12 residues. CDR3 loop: CATRTSGDEQFF.

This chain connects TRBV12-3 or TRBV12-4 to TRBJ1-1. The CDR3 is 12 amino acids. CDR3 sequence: CASSFSRTEAFF.

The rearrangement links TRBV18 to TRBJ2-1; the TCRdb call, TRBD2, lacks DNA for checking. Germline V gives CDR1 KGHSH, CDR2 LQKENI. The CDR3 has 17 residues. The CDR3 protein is CASSPGLAGVPGNEQFF.

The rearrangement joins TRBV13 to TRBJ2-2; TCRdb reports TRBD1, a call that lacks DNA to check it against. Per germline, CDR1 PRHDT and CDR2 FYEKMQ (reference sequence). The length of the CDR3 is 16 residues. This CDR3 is CASSRGLAGDTGELFF. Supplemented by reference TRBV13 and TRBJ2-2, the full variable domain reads AAGVIQSPRHLIKEKRETATLKCYPIPRHDTVYWYQQGPGQDPQFLISFYEKMQSDKGSIPDRFSAQQFSDYHSELNMSSLELGDSALYFCASSRGLAGDTGELFFGEGSRLTVL.

This CDR3 is CASSGNPGGPYNEQFF. The chain has TRBV9 and TRBJ2-1; TCRdb's assignment of TRBD2 cannot be checked, as there is no DNA. Germline CDR1 reads SGDLS; CDR2 reads YYNGEE. The CDR3 is 16 amino acids.

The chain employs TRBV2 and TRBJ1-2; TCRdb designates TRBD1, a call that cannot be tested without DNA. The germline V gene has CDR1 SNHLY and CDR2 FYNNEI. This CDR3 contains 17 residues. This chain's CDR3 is CASSEAKVGTGLYGYTF.

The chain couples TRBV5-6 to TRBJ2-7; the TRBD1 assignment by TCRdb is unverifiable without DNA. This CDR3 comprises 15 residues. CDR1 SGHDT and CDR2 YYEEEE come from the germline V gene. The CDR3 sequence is CASSWGTGDYVEQYF.

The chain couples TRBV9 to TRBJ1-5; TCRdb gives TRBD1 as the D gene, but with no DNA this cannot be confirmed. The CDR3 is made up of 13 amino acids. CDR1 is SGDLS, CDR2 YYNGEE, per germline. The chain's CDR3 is CASSPGDWQPQHF. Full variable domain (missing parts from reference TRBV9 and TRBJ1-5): DSGVTQTPKHLITATGQRVTLRCSPRSGDLSVYWYQQSLDQGLQFLIQYYNGEERAKGNILERFSAQQFPDLHSELNLSSLELGDSALYFCASSPGDWQPQHFGDGTRLSIL.

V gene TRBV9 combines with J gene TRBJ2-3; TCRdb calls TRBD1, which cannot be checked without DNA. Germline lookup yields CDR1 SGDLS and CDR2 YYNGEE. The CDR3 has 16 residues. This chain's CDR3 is CASSVGGQGSLDTQYF.

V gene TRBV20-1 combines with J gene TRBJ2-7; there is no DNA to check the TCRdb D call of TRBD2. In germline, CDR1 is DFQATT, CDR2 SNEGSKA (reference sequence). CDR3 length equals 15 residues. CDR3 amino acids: CSARDHREGAYEQYF.

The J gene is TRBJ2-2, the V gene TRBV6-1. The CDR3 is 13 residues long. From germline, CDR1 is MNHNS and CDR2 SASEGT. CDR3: CASIPDNTGELFF.

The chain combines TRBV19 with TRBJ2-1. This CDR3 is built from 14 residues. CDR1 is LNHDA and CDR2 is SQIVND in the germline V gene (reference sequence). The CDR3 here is CASSVSSSYNEQFF.

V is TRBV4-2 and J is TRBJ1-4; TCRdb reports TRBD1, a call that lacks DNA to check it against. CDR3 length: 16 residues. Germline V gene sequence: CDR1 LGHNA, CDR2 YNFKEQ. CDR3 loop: CASSQAWTEDNEKLFF.

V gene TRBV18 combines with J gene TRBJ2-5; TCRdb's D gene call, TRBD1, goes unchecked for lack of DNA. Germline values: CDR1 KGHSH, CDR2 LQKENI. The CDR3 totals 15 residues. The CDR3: CASSPGQLFQETQYF. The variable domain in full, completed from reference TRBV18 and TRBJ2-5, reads NAGVMQNPRHLVRRRGQEARLRCSPMKGHSHVYWYRQLPEEGLKFMVYLQKENIIDESGMPKERFSAEFPKEGPSILRIQQVVRGDSAAYFCASSPGQLFQETQYFGPGTRLLVL.

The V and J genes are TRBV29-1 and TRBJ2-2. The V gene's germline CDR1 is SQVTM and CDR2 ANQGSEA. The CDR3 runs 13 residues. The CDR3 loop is CSALGANTGELFF.

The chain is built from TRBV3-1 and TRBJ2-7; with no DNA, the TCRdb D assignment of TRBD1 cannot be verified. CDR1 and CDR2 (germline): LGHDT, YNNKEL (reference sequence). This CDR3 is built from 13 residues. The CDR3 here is CASSPPDRGLQYF.